A selection of T cell receptor beta chains follows, all from one sample in a study of Graves' ophthalmopathy and Graves' hyperthyroidism. TCRdb reanalysed the multiplex PCR reads using MiXCR and keeps one entry per CDR3 protein. Among 650,000 to 900,000 distinct CDR3 sequences, about 44% were seen once, and the ten largest hold about 40%. The material sequenced was peripheral blood. The receptor set was obtained from an adult man with Graves' ophthalmopathy. Both conserved end residues are part of each CDR3. A D gene is named only where the DNA matches it firmly. Not every row has a clone size; where given, it reads once, few, many or a size class.

once	TRBV29-1	TRBD1	TRBJ1-1	CSVEAGDRVYTKAFF	TGCAGCGTTGAGGCCGGGGACAGGGTTTATACTAAAGCTTTCTTT
-	TRBV2	-	TRBJ2-7	CASRGYEQCF	TGTGCCAGCAGAGGCTACGAGCAGTGCTTC
-	TRBV28	-	TRBJ1-1	CASITMGGWNTEAFF	TGTGCCAGCATCACAATGGGGGGGTGGAACACTGAAGCTTTCTTT
few	TRBV5-4	-	TRBJ1-2	CASSLKGLGGYTF	TGTGCCAGCAGCTTGAAAGGGTTGGGTGGCTACACCTTC
few	TRBV11-2	TRBD1	TRBJ2-7	CASSLPGQVYEQYF	TGTGCCAGCAGCTTACCCGGACAGGTCTACGAGCAGTACTTC
many	TRBV11-2	TRBD1	TRBJ1-5	CASSKGTGTNQPQHF	TGTGCCAGCAGCAAAGGGACAGGCACCAATCAGCCCCAGCATTTT
few	TRBV19	TRBD1	TRBJ1-5	CASSTTGGAGWNQPQHF	TGTGCCAGTAGTACGACAGGGGGCGCCGGCTGGAACCAGCCCCAGCATTTT
-	TRBV28	-	TRBJ1-5	CASSEWGQDNQPQHF	TGTGCCAGCAGTGAATGGGGCCAGGACAATCAGCCCCAGCATTTT
-	TRBV7-9	-	TRBJ2-2	CASSPGDTVPGELFF	TGTGCCAGCAGCCCAGGGGATACAGTCCCCGGGGAGCTGTTTTTT
many	TRBV29-1	-	TRBJ1-3	CSVSSGDSGNTIYF	TGCAGCGTCTCGTCGGGTGACTCTGGAAACACCATATATTTT
many	TRBV10-3	TRBD2	TRBJ2-2	CAIRITSGAPGELFF	TGTGCCATCAGGATAACTAGCGGGGCTCCCGGGGAGCTGTTTTTT
-	TRBV7-2	TRBD2	TRBJ2-2	CASSLFSGRDPPGELFF	TGTGCCAGCAGCTTGTTTAGCGGGAGGGACCCTCCCGGGGAGCTGTTTTTT
few	TRBV5-8	-	TRBJ1-2	CASSLGAARALGYTF	TGTGCCAGCAGCTTGGGTGCCGCCAGGGCACTTGGCTACACCTTC
-	TRBV15	TRBD2	TRBJ2-5	CATSRLAAFQPQYF	TGTGCCACCAGCAGGCTAGCGGCGTTTCAGCCCCAGTACTTC
many	TRBV2	-	TRBJ1-2	CASSLRGSYGYTF	TGTGCCAGCAGCTTGCGCGGGAGCTATGGCTACACCTTC